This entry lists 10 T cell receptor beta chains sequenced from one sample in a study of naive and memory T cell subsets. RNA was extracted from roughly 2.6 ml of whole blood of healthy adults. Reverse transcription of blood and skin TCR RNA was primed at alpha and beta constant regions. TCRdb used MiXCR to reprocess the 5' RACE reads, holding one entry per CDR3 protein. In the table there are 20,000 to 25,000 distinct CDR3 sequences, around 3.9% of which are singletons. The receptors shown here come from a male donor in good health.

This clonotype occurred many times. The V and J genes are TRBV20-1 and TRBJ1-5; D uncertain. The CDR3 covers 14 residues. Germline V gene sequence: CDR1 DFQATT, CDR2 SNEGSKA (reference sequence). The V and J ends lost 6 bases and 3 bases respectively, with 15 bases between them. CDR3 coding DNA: TGCAGTGCAATGGACTTCCCCCACAATCAGCCCCAGCATTTT. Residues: CSAMDFPHNQPQHF.

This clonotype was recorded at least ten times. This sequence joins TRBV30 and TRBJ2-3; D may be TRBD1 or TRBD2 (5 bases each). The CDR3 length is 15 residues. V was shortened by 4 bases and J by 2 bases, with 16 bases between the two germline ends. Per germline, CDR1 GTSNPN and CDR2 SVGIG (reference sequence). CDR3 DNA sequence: TGTGCCTGGACCCGAGGGGCAGGGTACACAGATACGCAGTATTTT. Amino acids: CAWTRGAGYTDTQYF.

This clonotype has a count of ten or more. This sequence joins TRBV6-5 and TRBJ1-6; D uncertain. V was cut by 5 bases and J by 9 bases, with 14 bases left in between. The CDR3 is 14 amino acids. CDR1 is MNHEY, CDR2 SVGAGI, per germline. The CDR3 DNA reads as TGTGCCAGCAGTCGGTTAGGGCTTGGTTCACCCCTCCACTTT. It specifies CASSRLGLGSPLHF.

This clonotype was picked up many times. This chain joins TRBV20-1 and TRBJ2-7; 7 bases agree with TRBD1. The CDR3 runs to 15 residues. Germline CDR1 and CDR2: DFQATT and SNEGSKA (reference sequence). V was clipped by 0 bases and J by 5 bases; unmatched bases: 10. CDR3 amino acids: CSARDDRDQGHEQYF. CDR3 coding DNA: TGCAGTGCTAGAGATGACAGGGACCAGGGCCACGAGCAGTACTTC.

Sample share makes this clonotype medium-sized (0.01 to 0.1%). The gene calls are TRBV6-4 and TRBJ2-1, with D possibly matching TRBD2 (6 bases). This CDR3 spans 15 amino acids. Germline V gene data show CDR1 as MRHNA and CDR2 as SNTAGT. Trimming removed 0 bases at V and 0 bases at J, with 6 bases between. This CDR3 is CASSDSSGSYNEQFF. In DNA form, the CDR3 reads TGTGCCAGCAGTGACTCTAGCGGCTCCTACAATGAGCAGTTCTTC.

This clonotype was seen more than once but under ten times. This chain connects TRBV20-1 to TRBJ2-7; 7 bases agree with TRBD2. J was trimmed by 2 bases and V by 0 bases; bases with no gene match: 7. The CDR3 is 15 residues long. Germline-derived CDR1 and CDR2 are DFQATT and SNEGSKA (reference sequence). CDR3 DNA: TGCAGTGCTAGAGATGCTCCTAGCGGTACCTACGAGCAGTACTTC. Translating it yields CSARDAPSGTYEQYF.

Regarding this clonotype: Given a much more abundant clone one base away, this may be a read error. The CDR3 DNA is TGTGCCAGCAGGCCTACTAGCGGGAGGGTCGGGGAGCTGTTTTTT. Amino acids: CASRPTSGRVGELFF. V gene TRBV7-8 combines with J gene TRBJ2-2; 13 bases are shared with TRBD2. This CDR3 spans 15 amino acids. The V segment lost 6 bases and the J segment 7 bases; nucleotides outside the gene matches: 5. CDR1 and CDR2 (germline): SGHVS, FQNEAQ. Drawing the rest from reference TRBV7-8 and TRBJ2-2, the complete variable domain is GAGVSQSPRYKVAKRGQDVALRCDPISGHVSLFWYQQALGQGPEFLTYFQNEAQLDKSGLPSDRFFAERPEGSVSTLKIQRTQQEDSAVYLCASRPTSGRVGELFFGEGSRLTVL.

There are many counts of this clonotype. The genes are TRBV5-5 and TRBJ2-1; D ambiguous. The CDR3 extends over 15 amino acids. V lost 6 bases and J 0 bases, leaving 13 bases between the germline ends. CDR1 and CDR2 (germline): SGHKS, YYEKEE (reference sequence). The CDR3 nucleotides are TGTGCCAGCACTACCTTGTCATTCTCCTACAATGAGCAGTTCTTC. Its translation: CASTTLSFSYNEQFF.

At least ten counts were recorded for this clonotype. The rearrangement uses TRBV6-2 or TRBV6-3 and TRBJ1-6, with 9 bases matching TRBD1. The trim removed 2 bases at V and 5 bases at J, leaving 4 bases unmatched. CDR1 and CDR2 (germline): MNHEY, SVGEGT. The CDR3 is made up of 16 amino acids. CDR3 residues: CASSYPRTGDNSPLHF. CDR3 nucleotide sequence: TGTGCCAGCAGTTACCCTCGGACAGGGGATAATTCACCCCTCCACTTT.

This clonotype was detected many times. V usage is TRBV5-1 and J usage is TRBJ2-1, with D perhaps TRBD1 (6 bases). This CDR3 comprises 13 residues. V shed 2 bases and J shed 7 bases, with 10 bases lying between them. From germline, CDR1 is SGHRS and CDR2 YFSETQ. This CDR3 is CASSFMRGNEQFF. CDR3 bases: TGCGCCAGCAGCTTTATGAGGGGGAATGAGCAGTTCTTC.